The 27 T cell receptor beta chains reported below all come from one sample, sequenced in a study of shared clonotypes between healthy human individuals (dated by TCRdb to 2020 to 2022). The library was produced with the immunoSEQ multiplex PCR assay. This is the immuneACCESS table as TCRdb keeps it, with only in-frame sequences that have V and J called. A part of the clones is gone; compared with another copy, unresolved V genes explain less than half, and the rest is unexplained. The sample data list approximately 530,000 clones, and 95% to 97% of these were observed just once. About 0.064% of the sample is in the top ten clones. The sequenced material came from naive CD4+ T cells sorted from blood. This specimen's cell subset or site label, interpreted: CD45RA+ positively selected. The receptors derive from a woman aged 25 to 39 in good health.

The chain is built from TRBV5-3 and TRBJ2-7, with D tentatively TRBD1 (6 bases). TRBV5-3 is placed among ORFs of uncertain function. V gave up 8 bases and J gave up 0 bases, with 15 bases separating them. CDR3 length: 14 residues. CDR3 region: CASRFGQSSYEQYF. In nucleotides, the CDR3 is TGTGCCAGCCGATTTGGACAGAGCTCCTACGAGCAGTACTTC.

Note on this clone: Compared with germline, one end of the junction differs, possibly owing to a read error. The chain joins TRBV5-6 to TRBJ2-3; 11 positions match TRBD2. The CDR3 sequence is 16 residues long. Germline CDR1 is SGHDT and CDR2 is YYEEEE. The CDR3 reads CASSLLTSGSKDTQYF. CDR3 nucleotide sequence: TGTGCCAGCAGCTTGCTAACTAGCGGGAGCAAAGATACGCAGTATTTT.

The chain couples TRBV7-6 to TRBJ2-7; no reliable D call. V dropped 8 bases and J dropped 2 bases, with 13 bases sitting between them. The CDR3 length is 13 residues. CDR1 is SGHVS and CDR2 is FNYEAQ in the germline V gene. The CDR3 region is CASSQTRTYEQYF. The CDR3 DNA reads TGTGCCAGCTCTCAAACCCGAACCTACGAGCAGTACTTC.

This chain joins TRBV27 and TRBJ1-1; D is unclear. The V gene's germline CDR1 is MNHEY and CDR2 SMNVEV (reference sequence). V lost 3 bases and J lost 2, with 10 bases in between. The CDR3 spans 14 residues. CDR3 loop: CASSFLQGNTEAFF. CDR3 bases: TGTGCCAGCAGTTTTTTACAAGGAAACACTGAAGCTTTCTTT.

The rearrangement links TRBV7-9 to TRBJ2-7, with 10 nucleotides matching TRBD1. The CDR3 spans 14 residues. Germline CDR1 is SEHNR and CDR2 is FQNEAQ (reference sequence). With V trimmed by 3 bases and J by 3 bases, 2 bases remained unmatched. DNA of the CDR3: TGTGCCAGCAGCTTCCGGGACAGGGGCTACGAGCAGTACTTC. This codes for CASSFRDRGYEQYF.

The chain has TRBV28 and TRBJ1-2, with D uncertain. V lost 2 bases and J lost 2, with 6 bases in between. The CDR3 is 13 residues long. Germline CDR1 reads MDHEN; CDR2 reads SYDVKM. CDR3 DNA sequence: TGTGCCAGCAGTTTAGACCGAAACTATGGCTACACCTTC. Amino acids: CASSLDRNYGYTF.

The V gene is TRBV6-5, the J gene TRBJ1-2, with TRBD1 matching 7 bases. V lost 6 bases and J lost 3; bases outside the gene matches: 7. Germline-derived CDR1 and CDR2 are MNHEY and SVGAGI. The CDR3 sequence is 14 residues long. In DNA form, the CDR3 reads TGTGCCAGCAGACCCGGACAGGAATACTATGGCTACACCTTC. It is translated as CASRPGQEYYGYTF.

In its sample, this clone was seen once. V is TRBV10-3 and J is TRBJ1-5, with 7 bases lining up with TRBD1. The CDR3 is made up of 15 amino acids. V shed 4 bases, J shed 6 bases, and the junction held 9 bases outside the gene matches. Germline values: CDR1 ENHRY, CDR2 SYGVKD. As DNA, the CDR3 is TGTGCCATCAGTGCTCGACAGGGCGACAGTCAGCCCCAGCATTTT. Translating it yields CAISARQGDSQPQHF.

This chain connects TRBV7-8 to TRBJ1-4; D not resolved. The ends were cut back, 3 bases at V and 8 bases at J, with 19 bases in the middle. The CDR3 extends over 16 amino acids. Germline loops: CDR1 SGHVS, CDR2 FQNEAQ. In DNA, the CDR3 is TGTGCCAGCAGCTTGGCAAGAGTCGTATTTATGGAAAAACTGTTTTTT. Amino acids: CASSLARVVFMEKLFF.

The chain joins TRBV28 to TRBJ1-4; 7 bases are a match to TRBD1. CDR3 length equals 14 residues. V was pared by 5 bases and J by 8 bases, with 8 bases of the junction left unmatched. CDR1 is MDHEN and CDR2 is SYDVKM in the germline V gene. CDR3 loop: CASSEGTVNEKLFF. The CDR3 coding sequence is TGTGCCAGCAGTGAGGGGACAGTAAACGAAAAACTGTTTTTT.

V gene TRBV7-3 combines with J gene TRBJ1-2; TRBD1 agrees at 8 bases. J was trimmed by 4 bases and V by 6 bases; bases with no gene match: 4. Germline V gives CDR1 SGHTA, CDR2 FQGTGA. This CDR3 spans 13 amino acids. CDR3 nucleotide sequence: TGTGCCAGCAGTCCAACAGGGGGCTATGGCTACACCTTC. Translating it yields CASSPTGGYGYTF. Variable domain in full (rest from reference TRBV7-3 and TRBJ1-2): GAGVSQTPSNKVTEKGKYVELRCDPISGHTALYWYRQSLGQGPEFLIYFQGTGAADDSGLPNDRFFAVRPEGSVSTLKIQRTERGDSAVYLCASSPTGGYGYTFGSGTRLTVV.

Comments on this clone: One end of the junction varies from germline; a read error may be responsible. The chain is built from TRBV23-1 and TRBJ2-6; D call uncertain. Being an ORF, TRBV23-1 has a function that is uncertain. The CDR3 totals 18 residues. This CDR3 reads CASSAELHATKSGQRPDF. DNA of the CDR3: TGCGCCAGCAGTGCTGAGTTGCACGCAACAAAGTCGGGCCAACGTCCTGATTTC.

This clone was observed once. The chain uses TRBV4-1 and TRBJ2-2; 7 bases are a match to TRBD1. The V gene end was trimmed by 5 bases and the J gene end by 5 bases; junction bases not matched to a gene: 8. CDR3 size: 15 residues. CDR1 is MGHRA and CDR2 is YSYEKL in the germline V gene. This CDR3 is CASSSRQGGTGELFF. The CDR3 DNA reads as TGCGCCAGCAGCTCCAGACAGGGCGGAACCGGGGAGCTGTTTTTT.

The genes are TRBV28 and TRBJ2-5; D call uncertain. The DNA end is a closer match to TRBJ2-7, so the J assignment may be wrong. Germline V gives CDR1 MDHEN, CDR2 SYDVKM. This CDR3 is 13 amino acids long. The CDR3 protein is CASSGSPGYEQYF. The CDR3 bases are TGTGCCAGCAGTGGGTCCCCCGGCTACGAGCAGTACTTC.

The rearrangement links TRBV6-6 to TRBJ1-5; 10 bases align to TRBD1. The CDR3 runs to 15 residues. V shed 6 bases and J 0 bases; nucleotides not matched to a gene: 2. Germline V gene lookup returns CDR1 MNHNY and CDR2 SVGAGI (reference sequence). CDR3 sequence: CASRRQGASNQPQHF. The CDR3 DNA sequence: TGTGCCAGCAGACGACAGGGGGCTAGCAATCAGCCCCAGCATTTT.

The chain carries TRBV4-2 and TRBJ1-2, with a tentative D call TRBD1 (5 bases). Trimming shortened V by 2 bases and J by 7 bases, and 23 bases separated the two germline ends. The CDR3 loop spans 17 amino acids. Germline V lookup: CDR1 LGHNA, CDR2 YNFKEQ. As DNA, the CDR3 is TGTGCCAGCAGCCAACCCGGTGGGGGTGGAGCGCAAACTGGCTACACCTTC. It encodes CASSQPGGGGAQTGYTF.

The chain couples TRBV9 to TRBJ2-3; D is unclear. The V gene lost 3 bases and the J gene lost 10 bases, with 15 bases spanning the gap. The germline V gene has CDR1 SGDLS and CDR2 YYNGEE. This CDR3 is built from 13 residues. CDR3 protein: CASSEHPLGSQYF. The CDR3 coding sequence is TGTGCCAGCAGCGAGCATCCTTTAGGCTCGCAGTATTTT.

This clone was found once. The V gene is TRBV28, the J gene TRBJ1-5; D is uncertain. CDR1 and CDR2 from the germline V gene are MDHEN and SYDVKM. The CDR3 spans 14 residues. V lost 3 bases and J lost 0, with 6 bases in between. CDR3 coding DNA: TGTGCCAGCAGTTTTGAACGTAGCAATCAGCCCCAGCATTTT. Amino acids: CASSFERSNQPQHF.

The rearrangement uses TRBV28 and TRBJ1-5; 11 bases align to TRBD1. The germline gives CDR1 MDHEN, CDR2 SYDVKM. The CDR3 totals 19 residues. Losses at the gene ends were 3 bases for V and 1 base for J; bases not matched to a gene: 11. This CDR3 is CASSFGFWDRGLSNQPQHF. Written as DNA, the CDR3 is TGTGCCAGCAGTTTCGGGTTTTGGGACAGGGGGTTGAGCAATCAGCCCCAGCATTTT. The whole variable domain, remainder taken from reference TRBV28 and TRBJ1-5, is DVKVTQSSRYLVKRTGEKVFLECVQDMDHENMFWYRQDPGLGLRLIYFSYDVKMKEKGDIPEGYSVSREKKERFSLILESASTNQTSMYLCASSFGFWDRGLSNQPQHFGDGTRLSIL.

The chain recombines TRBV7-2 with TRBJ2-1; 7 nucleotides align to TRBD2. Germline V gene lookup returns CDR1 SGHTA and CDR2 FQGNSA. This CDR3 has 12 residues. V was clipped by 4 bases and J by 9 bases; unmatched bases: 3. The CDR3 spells CASSYWGGEQFF. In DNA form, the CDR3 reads TGTGCCAGCAGCTACTGGGGGGGTGAGCAGTTCTTC.

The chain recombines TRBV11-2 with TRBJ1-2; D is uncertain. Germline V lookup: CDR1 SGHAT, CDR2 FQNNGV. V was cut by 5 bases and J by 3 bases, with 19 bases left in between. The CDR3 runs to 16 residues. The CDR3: CASSPIRRFRDYGYTF. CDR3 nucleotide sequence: TGTGCCAGCAGCCCCATCCGTCGATTTAGGGACTATGGCTACACCTTC.

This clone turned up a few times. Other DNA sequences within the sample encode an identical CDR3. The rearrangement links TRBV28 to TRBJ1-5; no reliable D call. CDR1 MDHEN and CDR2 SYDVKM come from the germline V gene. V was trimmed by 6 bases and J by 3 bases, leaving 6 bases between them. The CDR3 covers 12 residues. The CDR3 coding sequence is TGTGCCAGCAGCTCGCTCAATCAGCCCCAGCATTTT. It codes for CASSSLNQPQHF.

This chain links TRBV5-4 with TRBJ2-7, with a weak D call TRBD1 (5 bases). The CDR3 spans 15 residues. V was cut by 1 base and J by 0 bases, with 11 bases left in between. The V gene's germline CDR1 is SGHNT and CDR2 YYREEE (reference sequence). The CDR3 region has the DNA TGTGCCAGCAGCTTGTTACAGGTTCCCTCCTACGAGCAGTACTTC. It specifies CASSLLQVPSYEQYF.

The CDR3 DNA reads TGTGCCAGCAGCGGCACAGGAGGGCGCGGTGGCTACACCTTC. Its protein is CASSGTGGRGGYTF. The chain joins TRBV7-2 to TRBJ1-2, with a possible D match to TRBD1 (5 bases). This CDR3 comprises 14 residues. The V and J ends lost 5 bases and 7 bases respectively, with 17 bases between them. Germline lookup yields CDR1 SGHTA and CDR2 FQGNSA.

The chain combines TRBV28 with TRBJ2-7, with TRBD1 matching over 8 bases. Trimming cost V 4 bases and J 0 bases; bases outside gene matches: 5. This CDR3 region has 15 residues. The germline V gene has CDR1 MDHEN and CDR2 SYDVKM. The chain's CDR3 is CASSSVGQGSYEQYF. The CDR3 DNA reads TGTGCCAGCAGTTCCGTAGGACAGGGCTCCTACGAGCAGTACTTC.

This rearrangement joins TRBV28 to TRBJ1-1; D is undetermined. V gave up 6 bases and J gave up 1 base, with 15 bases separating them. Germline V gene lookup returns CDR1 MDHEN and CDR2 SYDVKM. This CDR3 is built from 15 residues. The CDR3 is CASSLILETNTEAFF. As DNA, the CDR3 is TGTGCCAGCAGCTTGATCCTCGAGACGAACACTGAAGCTTTCTTT.

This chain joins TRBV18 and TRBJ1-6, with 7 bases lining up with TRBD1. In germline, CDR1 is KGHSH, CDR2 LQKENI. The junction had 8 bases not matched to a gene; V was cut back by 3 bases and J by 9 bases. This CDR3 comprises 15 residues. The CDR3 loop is CASSPLTGTSSPLHF. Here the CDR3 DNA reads TGTGCCAGCTCACCTCTGACAGGGACATCTTCACCCCTCCACTTT.